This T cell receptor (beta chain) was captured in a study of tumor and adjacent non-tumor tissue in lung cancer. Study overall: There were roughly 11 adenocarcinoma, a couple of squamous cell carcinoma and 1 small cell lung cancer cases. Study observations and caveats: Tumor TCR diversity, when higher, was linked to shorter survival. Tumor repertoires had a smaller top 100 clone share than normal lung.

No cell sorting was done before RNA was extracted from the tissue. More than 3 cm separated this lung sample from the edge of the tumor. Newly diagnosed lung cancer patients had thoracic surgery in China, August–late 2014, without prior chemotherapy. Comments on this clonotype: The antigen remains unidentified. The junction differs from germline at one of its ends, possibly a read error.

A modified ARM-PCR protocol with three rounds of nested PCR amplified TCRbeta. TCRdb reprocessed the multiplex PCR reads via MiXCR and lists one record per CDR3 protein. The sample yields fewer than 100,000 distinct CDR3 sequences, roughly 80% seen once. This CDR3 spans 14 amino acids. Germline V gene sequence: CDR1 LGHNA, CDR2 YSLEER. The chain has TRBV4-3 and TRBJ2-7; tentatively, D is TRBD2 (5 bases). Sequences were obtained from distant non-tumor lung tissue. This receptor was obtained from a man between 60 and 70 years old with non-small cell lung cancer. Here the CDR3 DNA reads TGCGCCGGCAGTCAAGCGGCGTGGAGCTTGGACCCCTCCTTC. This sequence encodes CAGSQAAWSLDPSF.